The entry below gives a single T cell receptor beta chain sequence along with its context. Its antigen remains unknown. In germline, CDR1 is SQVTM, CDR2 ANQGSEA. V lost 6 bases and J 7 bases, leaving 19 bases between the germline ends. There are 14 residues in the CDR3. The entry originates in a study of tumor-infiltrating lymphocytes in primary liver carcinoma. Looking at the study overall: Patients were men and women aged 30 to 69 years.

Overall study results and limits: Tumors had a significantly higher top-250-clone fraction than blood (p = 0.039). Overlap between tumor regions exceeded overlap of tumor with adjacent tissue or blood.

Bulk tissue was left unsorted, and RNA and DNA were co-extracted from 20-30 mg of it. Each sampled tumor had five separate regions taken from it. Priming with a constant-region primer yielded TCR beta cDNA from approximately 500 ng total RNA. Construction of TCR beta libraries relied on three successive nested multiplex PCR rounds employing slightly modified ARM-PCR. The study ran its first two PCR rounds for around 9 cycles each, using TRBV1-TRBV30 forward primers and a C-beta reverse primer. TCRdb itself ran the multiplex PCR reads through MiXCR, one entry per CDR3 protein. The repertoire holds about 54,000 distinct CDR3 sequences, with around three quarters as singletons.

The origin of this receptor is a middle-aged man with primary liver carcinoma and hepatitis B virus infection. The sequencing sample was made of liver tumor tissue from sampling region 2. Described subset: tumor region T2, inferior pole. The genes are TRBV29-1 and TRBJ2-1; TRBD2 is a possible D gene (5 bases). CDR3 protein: CSVPKAEEPNEQFF. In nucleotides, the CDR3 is TGCAGCGTCCCCAAAGCGGAAGAGCCAAATGAGCAGTTCTTC.